What follows are 27 T cell receptor beta chains derived from one specimen sequenced in a study of CD8+ T cells in alopecia areata. Sequencing relied on a cDNA template that was reverse transcribed from extracted RNA. The method was immunoSEQ multiplex PCR; TCRdb's version includes in-frame clones alone and lacks a portion of them. Of approximately 100,000 clones listed, about 40% are singletons. Sequenced input: CD4+ T cells sorted from blood. Source of these receptors: a human donor with alopecia areata.

The chain is built from TRBV29-1 and TRBJ1-1; D gene unclear. There are 14 residues in the CDR3. From germline, CDR1 is SQVTM and CDR2 ANQGSEA. With 5 bases removed from V and 0 bases from J, the gap between germline ends came to 13 bases. The CDR3 loop reads CSVHSSFMNTEAFF. CDR3 DNA sequence: TGCAGCGTTCACAGTTCCTTTATGAACACTGAAGCTTTCTTT.

About this clone: Germline and junction disagree at one end, which may indicate a read error. V and J are TRBV29-1 and TRBJ1-1; no clear D. The germline V gene encodes CDR1 SQVTM and CDR2 ANQGSEA. The CDR3 length is 13 residues. Here the CDR3 DNA reads TGCAGCGTCGAAGTACTGCAGAACACTGAAGCTTTCTTT. Translating it yields CSVEVLQNTEAFF. The full variable domain, rest sourced from reference TRBV29-1 and TRBJ1-1, is SAVISQKPSRDICQRGTSLTIQCQVDSQVTMMFWYRQQPGQSLTLIATANQGSEATYESGFVIDKFPISRPNLTFSTLTVSNMSPEDSSIYLCSVEVLQNTEAFFGQGTRLTVV.

This clone was recorded a few times. The chain recombines TRBV29-1 with TRBJ2-7, with TRBD1 matching 8 bases. The V segment lost 5 bases and the J segment 0 bases; nucleotides outside the gene matches: 6. This CDR3 is 14 amino acids long. Germline CDR1 is SQVTM and CDR2 is ANQGSEA. The CDR3: CSVSIQGVSYEQYF. In nucleotides, the CDR3 is TGCAGCGTTTCGATACAGGGGGTCTCCTACGAGCAGTACTTC.

This clone has more than one count but fewer than ten. This chain connects TRBV29-1 to TRBJ1-1, with a weak D call TRBD1 (5 bases). This CDR3 is built from 13 residues. Germline-derived CDR1 and CDR2 are SQVTM and ANQGSEA. V was shortened by 4 bases and J by 5 bases, with 14 bases between the two germline ends. Here the CDR3 reads CSVVRQSRTEAFF. The CDR3 region has the DNA TGCAGCGTTGTGCGACAGAGTAGAACTGAAGCTTTCTTT. Supplemented by reference TRBV29-1 and TRBJ1-1, the full variable domain reads SAVISQKPSRDICQRGTSLTIQCQVDSQVTMMFWYRQQPGQSLTLIATANQGSEATYESGFVIDKFPISRPNLTFSTLTVSNMSPEDSSIYLCSVVRQSRTEAFFGQGTRLTVV.

The J gene is TRBJ2-3, the V gene TRBV5-1; D is possibly TRBD2 (5 bases). The V gene's germline CDR1 is SGHRS and CDR2 YFSETQ. Trimming shortened V by 7 bases and J by 0 bases, and 12 bases separated the two germline ends. This CDR3 is built from 14 residues. The CDR3 reads CASSPGGSTDTQYF. The CDR3 nucleotides read TGCGCCAGCTCGCCAGGCGGGAGCACAGATACGCAGTATTTT. The full variable domain, its missing parts supplied by reference TRBV5-1 and TRBJ2-3, is KAGVTQTPRYLIKTRGQQVTLSCSPISGHRSVSWYQQTPGQGLQFLFEYFSETQRNKGNFPGRFSGRQFSNSRSEMNVSTLELGDSALYLCASSPGGSTDTQYFGPGTRLTVL.

With respect to this clone: The same CDR3 arises from other DNA sequences in this sample as well. The chain uses TRBV29-1 and TRBJ2-7; D may be TRBD2 (5 bases). With 6 bases removed from V and 0 bases from J, the gap between germline ends came to 9 bases. Germline V lookup: CDR1 SQVTM, CDR2 ANQGSEA. The CDR3 contains 12 residues. CDR3: CSVGESSYEQYF. The CDR3 region has the DNA TGCAGCGTCGGGGAAAGCTCCTACGAGCAGTACTTC.

The CDR3 sequence: CASSLDSVATGVRYEQFF. As DNA, the CDR3 is TGTGCCAGCAGCTTAGATTCTGTGGCGACAGGGGTAAGGTATGAGCAGTTCTTC. The chain combines TRBV11-2 with TRBJ2-1, with TRBD1 matching 8 bases. The junction had 15 bases not matched to a gene; V was cut back by 0 bases and J by 8 bases. The CDR3 covers 18 residues. Germline CDR1 and CDR2: SGHAT and FQNNGV.

This sequence joins TRBV7-9 and TRBJ1-1, with D uncertain. The V and J ends lost 2 bases and 5 bases respectively, with 9 bases between them. There are 13 residues in the CDR3. Germline values: CDR1 SEHNR, CDR2 FQNEAQ (reference sequence). This CDR3 reads CASSLTFGTEAFF. The CDR3 nucleotides read TGTGCCAGCAGCTTAACTTTTGGAACTGAAGCTTTCTTT.

This clone was detected a few times. The CDR3 protein is CASSPESSVYGYTF. DNA for the CDR3: TGTGCCAGCAGTCCAGAGAGCTCGGTCTATGGCTACACCTTC. The rearrangement uses TRBV6-6 and TRBJ1-2, with D unclear. V was cut by 5 bases and J by 4 bases, with 14 bases left in between. Germline values: CDR1 MNHNY, CDR2 SVGAGI (reference sequence). The length of the CDR3 is 14 residues.

J is TRBJ2-1 and V is TRBV30; 11 bases agree with TRBD2. The CDR3 length is 15 residues. Germline V gene lookup returns CDR1 GTSNPN and CDR2 SVGIG (reference sequence). Losses at the gene ends were 4 bases for V and 6 bases for J; bases not matched to a gene: 8. As DNA, the CDR3 is TGTGCCTGGATGCTAGCGGGGGGAGGAGTCAATGAGCAGTTCTTC. Amino acids: CAWMLAGGGVNEQFF.

The chain joins TRBV27 to TRBJ2-3; 12 bases are shared with TRBD2. This CDR3 is built from 16 residues. V was pared by 3 bases and J by 4 bases, with 5 bases of the junction left unmatched. Per germline, CDR1 MNHEY and CDR2 SMNVEV (reference sequence). CDR3: CASSFMASGGADTQYF. The CDR3 DNA follows: TGTGCCAGCAGTTTTATGGCTAGCGGGGGGGCAGATACGCAGTATTTT.

About this clone itself: This sample includes further DNA sequences coding for the same CDR3. The chain carries TRBV30 and TRBJ2-3; no definite D call. CDR3 size: 11 residues. The germline V and J ends were trimmed by 0 bases and 3 bases, with 1 base remaining between them. CDR1 GTSNPN and CDR2 SVGIG come from the germline V gene (reference sequence). The CDR3 DNA reads as TGTGCCTGGAGTGTGACAGATACGCAGTATTTT. Translated, it gives CAWSVTDTQYF.

This clone was seen more than once but under ten times. This chain links TRBV5-1 with TRBJ2-1, with 7 bases fitting TRBD1. V shed 9 bases, J shed 3 bases, and the junction held 9 bases outside the gene matches. This CDR3 has 14 amino acids. Germline CDR1 SGHRS, CDR2 YFSETQ. The CDR3 is CAKIGTECYNEQFF. In DNA, the CDR3 is TGCGCCAAGATCGGGACAGAATGCTACAATGAGCAGTTCTTC.

This clone was observed once. The V and J genes are TRBV2 and TRBJ2-1; D is uncertain. This CDR3 is 12 amino acids long. The germline CDR1 and CDR2 sequences are SNHLY and FYNNEI. Between the trimmed V and J ends, which lost 5 bases and 3 bases, there was a span of 5 bases. The CDR3 sequence: CASSNLYNEQFF. The CDR3 nucleotides are TGTGCCAGCAGTAACCTCTACAATGAGCAGTTCTTC.

The chain carries TRBV29-1 and TRBJ1-4, with D uncertain. In germline, CDR1 is SQVTM, CDR2 ANQGSEA. V was shortened by 4 bases and J by 5 bases, with 8 bases between the two germline ends. The CDR3 totals 12 residues. The CDR3 region has the DNA TGCAGCGTTGGAGCGGGAAATGAAAAACTGTTTTTT. Its translation is CSVGAGNEKLFF.

The chain links TRBV30 to TRBJ1-6, with D possibly being TRBD1 (6 bases). The germline V gene encodes CDR1 GTSNPN and CDR2 SVGIG (reference sequence). CDR3 size: 15 residues. V was shortened by 2 bases and J by 7 bases, with 15 bases between the two germline ends. As DNA, the CDR3 is TGTGCCTGGAGTCTAATGGGCCAGGGGAATTCACCCCTCCACTTT. It encodes CAWSLMGQGNSPLHF.

This clone was observed a single time. The chain carries TRBV29-1 and TRBJ1-4, with D unclear. The length of the CDR3 is 12 residues. Germline V CDR1 and CDR2: SQVTM, ANQGSEA. V gave up 6 bases and J gave up 10 bases, with 15 bases separating them. The CDR3 coding sequence is TGCAGCGTGTCCCGTGAGCTGGGAAAACTGTTTTTT. Protein sequence: CSVSRELGKLFF.

The chain has TRBV30 and TRBJ1-6; D is unresolved. CDR1 GTSNPN and CDR2 SVGIG come from the germline V gene (reference sequence). The CDR3 has 13 residues. V lost 1 base and J 6 bases, leaving 7 bases between the germline ends. The CDR3 loop is CAWSEGGNSPLHF. In DNA, the CDR3 is TGTGCCTGGAGTGAGGGAGGTAATTCACCCCTCCACTTT.

The genes are TRBV12-2 and TRBJ2-7; the table's TRBD1 call for D was not verified on the DNA. TRBV12-2 is deemed a pseudogene. This CDR3 has 16 residues. CDR3 nucleotides: TGTGCAAGTCGCTCATGCAGGGTCAGTCTTACAGGGCGCCAGTACTTC. Translating gives CASRSCRVSLTGRQYF.

This clone was seen only a few times. This chain uses TRBV29-1 with TRBJ2-3, with 12 bases identical to TRBD2. CDR1 SQVTM and CDR2 ANQGSEA come from the germline V gene. The CDR3 extends over 16 amino acids. The J segment lost 4 bases and the V segment lost 6 bases, leaving 11 bases of the junction unmatched. CDR3 nucleotides: TGCAGCGTCGAACGGTGGCTAGCGGGAGGGGCAGATACGCAGTATTTT. It encodes CSVERWLAGGADTQYF.

The J gene is TRBJ1-1, the V gene TRBV28; D is uncertain. The CDR3 runs 13 residues. Per germline, CDR1 MDHEN and CDR2 SYDVKM. V was clipped by 6 bases and J by 6 bases, with 14 bases between them. The DNA for the CDR3 is TGTGCCAGCAGGGTCCAGCCCACTTCTGAAGCTTTCTTT. Its protein product is CASRVQPTSEAFF.

As for this clone: The junction does not match germline at one end; this may be a read error. This chain connects TRBV29-1 to TRBJ1-2, with D unresolved. Germline V gene sequence: CDR1 SQVTM, CDR2 ANQGSEA. The CDR3 runs 12 residues. In nucleotides, the CDR3 is TGCAGCGTCGAAGCCAGTAGCTATGGCTACACCTTC. Translation gives CSVEASSYGYTF.

This clone appeared a single time. The chain is built from TRBV2 and TRBJ1-5; 12 nucleotides align to TRBD1. J gave up 6 bases and V 4 bases, and 7 bases lay outside the gene matches. Germline assignment: CDR1 SNHLY and CDR2 FYNNEI. This CDR3 has 16 residues. The chain's CDR3 is CASSARGQGAGQPQHF. Here the CDR3 DNA reads TGTGCCAGCAGTGCCCGGGGACAGGGGGCAGGTCAGCCCCAGCATTTT.

This clone appeared a single time. The genes are TRBV5-1 and TRBJ2-6; TRBD2 is a possible D gene (5 bases). V lost 0 bases and J lost 0, with 13 bases in between. This CDR3 has 18 amino acids. Germline CDR1 reads SGHRS; CDR2 reads YFSETQ. CDR3 residues: CASSLVEAGLSGANVLTF. As DNA, the CDR3 is TGCGCCAGCAGCTTGGTGGAGGCTGGGCTCTCTGGGGCCAACGTCCTGACTTTC. Combining the CDR3 with reference TRBV5-1 and TRBJ2-6 gives the whole variable domain KAGVTQTPRYLIKTRGQQVTLSCSPISGHRSVSWYQQTPGQGLQFLFEYFSETQRNKGNFPGRFSGRQFSNSRSEMNVSTLELGDSALYLCASSLVEAGLSGANVLTFGAGSRLTVL.

J is TRBJ2-5 and V is TRBV7-2, with 13 nucleotides matching TRBD2. There are 15 residues in the CDR3. The V gene end was trimmed by 6 bases and the J gene end by 2 bases; junction bases not matched to a gene: 3. In germline, CDR1 is SGHTA, CDR2 FQGNSA. The CDR3 spells CASSKGLAGQETQYF. In DNA form, the CDR3 reads TGTGCCAGCAGTAAGGGACTAGCGGGGCAAGAGACCCAGTACTTC. The full variable domain, rest sourced from reference TRBV7-2 and TRBJ2-5, is GAGVSQSPSNKVTEKGKDVELRCDPISGHTALYWYRQSLGQGLEFLIYFQGNSAPDKSGLPSDRFSAERTGGSVSTLTIQRTQQEDSAVYLCASSKGLAGQETQYFGPGTRLLVL.

The chain joins TRBV4-3 to TRBJ2-2; D remains unclear. Deletions cut 2 bases from V and 6 bases from J, with 10 bases between. The CDR3 has 14 residues. Germline V lookup: CDR1 LGHNA, CDR2 YSLEER. The CDR3 here is CASSQRRLAGELFF. The CDR3 coding sequence is TGCGCCAGCAGCCAAAGGCGGCTAGCCGGGGAGCTGTTTTTT.

J is TRBJ1-1 and V is TRBV6-4, with D possibly matching TRBD1 (6 bases). The CDR3 covers 14 residues. The germline V gene encodes CDR1 MRHNA and CDR2 SNTAGT. V lost 2 bases and J 5 bases, leaving 12 bases between the germline ends. CDR3 region: CASSDTDRRTEAFF. Written as DNA, the CDR3 is TGTGCCAGCAGTGACACGGACAGAAGGACTGAAGCTTTCTTT.